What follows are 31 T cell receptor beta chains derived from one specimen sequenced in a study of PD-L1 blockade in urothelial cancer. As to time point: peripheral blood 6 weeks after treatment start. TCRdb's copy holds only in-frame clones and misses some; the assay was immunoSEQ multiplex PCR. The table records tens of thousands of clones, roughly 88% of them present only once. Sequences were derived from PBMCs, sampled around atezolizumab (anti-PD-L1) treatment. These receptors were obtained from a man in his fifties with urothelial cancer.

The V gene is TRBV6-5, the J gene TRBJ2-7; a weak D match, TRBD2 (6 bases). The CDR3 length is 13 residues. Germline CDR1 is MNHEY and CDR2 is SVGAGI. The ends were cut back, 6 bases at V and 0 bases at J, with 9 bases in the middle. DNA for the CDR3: TGTGCCAGCAGCGCGGGACCCTCCTACGAGCAGTACTTC. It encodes CASSAGPSYEQYF.

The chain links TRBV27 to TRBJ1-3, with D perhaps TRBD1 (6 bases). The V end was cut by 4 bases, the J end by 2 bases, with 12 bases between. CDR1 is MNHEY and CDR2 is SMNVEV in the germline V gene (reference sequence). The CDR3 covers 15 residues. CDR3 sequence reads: CASSSDYRAGNTIYF. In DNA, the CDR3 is TGTGCCAGCAGTTCTGATTACAGGGCTGGAAACACCATATATTTT.

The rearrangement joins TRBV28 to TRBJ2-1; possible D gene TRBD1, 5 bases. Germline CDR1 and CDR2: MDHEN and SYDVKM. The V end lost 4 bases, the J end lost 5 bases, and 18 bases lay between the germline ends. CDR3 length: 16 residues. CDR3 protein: CASSSRAQKGDNEQFF. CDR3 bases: TGTGCCAGCAGTTCCCGGGCCCAAAAAGGGGACAATGAGCAGTTCTTC.

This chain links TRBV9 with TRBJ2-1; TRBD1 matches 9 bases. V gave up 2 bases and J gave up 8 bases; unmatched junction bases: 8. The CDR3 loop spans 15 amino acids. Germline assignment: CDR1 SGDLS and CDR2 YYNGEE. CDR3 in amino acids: CASSVPGTGFDEQFF. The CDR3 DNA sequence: TGTGCCAGCAGCGTCCCCGGGACAGGGTTCGATGAGCAGTTCTTC.

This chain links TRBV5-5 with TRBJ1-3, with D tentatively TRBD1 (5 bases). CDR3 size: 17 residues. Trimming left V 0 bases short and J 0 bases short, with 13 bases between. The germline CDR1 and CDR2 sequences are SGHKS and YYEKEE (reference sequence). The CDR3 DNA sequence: TGTGCCAGCAGCTTGGTGCAGGGCCCATCCTCTGGAAACACCATATATTTT. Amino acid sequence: CASSLVQGPSSGNTIYF.

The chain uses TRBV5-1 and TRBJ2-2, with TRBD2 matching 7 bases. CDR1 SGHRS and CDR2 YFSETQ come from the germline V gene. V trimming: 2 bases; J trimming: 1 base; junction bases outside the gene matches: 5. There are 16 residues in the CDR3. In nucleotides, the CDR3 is TGCGCCAGCAGCTTTGAGGGCGGGAGGAACACCGGGGAGCTGTTTTTT. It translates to CASSFEGGRNTGELFF.

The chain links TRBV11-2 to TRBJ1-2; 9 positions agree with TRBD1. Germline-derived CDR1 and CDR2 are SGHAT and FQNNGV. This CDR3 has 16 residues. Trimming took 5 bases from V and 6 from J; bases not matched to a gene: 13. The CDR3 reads CASSPPGTGTRDGYTF. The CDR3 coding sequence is TGTGCCAGCAGCCCCCCCGGGACAGGGACTAGAGATGGCTACACCTTC.

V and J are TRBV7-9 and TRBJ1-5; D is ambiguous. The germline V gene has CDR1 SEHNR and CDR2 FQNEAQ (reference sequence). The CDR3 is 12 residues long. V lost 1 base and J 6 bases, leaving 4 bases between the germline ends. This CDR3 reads CASSLGSQPQHF. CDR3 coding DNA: TGTGCCAGCAGCTTAGGGAGTCAGCCCCAGCATTTT.

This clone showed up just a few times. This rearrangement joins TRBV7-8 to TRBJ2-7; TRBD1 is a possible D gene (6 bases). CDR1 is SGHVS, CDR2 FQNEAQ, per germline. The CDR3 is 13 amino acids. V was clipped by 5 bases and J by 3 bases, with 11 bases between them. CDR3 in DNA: TGTGCCAGCAGCCCAGACAGGAGCTACGAGCAGTACTTC. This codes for CASSPDRSYEQYF. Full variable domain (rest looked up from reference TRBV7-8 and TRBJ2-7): GAGVSQSPRYKVAKRGQDVALRCDPISGHVSLFWYQQALGQGPEFLTYFQNEAQLDKSGLPSDRFFAERPEGSVSTLKIQRTQQEDSAVYLCASSPDRSYEQYFGPGTRLTVT.

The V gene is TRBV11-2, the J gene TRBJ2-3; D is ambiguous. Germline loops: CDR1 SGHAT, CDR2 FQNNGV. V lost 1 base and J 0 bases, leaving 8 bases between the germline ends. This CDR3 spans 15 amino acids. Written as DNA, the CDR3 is TGTGCCAGCAGCTTAGGAGTTGTTAGCACAGATACGCAGTATTTT. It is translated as CASSLGVVSTDTQYF. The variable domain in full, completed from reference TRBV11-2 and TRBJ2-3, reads EAGVAQSPRYKIIEKRQSVAFWCNPISGHATLYWYQQILGQGPKLLIQFQNNGVVDDSQLPKDRFSAERLKGVDSTLKIQPAKLEDSAVYLCASSLGVVSTDTQYFGPGTRLTVL.

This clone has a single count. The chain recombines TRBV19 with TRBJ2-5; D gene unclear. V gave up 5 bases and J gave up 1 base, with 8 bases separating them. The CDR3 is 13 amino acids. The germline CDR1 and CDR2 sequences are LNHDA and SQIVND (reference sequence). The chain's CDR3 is CASSVVFQETQYF. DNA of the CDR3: TGTGCCAGTAGTGTAGTATTCCAAGAGACCCAGTACTTC. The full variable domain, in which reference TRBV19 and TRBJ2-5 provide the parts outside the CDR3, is DGGITQSPKYLFRKEGQNVTLSCEQNLNHDAMYWYRQDPGQGLRLIYYSQIVNDFQKGDIAEGYSVSREKKESFPLTVTSAQKNPTAFYLCASSVVFQETQYFGPGTRLLVL.

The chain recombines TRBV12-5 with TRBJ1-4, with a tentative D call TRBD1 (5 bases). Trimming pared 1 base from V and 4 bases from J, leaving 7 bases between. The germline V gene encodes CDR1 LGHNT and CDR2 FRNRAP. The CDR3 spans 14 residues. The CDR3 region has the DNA TGTGCTAGTGGTTTGGGCCAGGGTAATGAAAAACTGTTTTTT. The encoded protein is CASGLGQGNEKLFF.

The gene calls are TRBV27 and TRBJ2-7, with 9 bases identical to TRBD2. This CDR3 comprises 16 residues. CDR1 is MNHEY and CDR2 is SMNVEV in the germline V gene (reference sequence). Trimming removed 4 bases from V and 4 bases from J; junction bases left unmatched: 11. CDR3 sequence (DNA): TGTGCCAGCAGTTCCCTTAGCGGGAGTCTCACTTACGAGCAGTACTTC. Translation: CASSSLSGSLTYEQYF.

The CDR3 coding sequence is TGTGCCAGCAGCCCCATCGGGTACGAGCAGTACTTC. This codes for CASSPIGYEQYF. The genes are TRBV7-8 and TRBJ2-7, with unresolved D. Germline CDR1 reads SGHVS; CDR2 reads FQNEAQ. With 5 bases removed from V and 4 bases from J, the gap between germline ends came to 9 bases. There are 12 residues in the CDR3.

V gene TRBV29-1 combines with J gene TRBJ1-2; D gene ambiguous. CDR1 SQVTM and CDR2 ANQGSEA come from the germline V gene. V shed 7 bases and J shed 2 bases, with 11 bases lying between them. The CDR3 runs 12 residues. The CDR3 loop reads CSGRLSNYGYTF. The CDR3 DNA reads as TGCAGCGGGAGGCTTTCGAACTATGGCTACACCTTC.

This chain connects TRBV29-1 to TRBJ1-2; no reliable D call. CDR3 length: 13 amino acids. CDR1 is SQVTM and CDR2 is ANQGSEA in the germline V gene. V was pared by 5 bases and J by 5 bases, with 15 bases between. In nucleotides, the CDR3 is TGCAGCGTTAGATCGACGGGAGGGTATGGCTACACCTTC. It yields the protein CSVRSTGGYGYTF.

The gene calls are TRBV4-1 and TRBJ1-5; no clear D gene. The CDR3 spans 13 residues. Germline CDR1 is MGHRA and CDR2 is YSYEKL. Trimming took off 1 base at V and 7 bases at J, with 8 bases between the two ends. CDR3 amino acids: CASSQVPMQPQHF. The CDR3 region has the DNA TGCGCCAGCAGCCAAGTCCCTATGCAGCCCCAGCATTTT.

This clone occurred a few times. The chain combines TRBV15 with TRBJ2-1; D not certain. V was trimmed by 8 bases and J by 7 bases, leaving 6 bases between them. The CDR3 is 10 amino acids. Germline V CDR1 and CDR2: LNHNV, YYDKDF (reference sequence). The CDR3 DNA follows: TGTGCCACCCACCGGAATGAGCAGTTCTTC. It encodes CATHRNEQFF.

The CDR3 coding sequence is TGTGCCAGTAGTATAGAACAGACCGGGGAGCTGTTTTTT. This gives the protein CASSIEQTGELFF. This sequence joins TRBV19 and TRBJ2-2; D uncertain. The CDR3 loop spans 13 amino acids. Trimming took 0 bases from V and 5 from J, leaving 4 bases between them. Germline V lookup: CDR1 LNHDA, CDR2 SQIVND (reference sequence).

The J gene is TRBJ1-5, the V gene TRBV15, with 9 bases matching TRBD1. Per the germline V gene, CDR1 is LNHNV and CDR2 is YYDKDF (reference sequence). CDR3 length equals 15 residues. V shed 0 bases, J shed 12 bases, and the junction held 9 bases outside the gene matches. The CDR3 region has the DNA TGTGCCACCAGCAGAGATCCAAATCAGGGACAGGGCCAGCATTTT. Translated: CATSRDPNQGQGQHF.

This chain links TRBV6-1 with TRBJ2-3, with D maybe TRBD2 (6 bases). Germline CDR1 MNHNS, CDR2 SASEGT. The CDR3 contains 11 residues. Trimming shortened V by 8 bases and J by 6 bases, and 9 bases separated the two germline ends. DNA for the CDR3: TGTGCCAGCGGGGGGTCTGATACGCAGTATTTT. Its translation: CASGGSDTQYF.

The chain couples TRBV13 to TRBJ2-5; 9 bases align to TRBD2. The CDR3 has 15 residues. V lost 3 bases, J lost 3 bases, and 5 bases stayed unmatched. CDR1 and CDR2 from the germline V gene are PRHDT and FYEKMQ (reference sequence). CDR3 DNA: TGTGCCAGCAGCTTTGGGACTAGCAGAGAAGAGACCCAGTACTTC. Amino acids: CASSFGTSREETQYF. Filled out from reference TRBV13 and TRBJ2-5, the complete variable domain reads AAGVIQSPRHLIKEKRETATLKCYPIPRHDTVYWYQQGPGQDPQFLISFYEKMQSDKGSIPDRFSAQQFSDYHSELNMSSLELGDSALYFCASSFGTSREETQYFGPGTRLLVL.

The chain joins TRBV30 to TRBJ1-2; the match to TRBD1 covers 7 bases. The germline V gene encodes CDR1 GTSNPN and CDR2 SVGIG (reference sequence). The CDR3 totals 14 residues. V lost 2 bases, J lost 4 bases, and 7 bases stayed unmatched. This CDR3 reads CAWSRQGLGYGYTF. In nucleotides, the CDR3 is TGTGCCTGGAGTAGACAGGGTTTAGGCTATGGCTACACCTTC.

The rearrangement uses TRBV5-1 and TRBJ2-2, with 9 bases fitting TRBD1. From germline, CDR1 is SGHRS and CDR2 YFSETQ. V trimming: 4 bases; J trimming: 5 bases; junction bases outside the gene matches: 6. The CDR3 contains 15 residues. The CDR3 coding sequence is TGCGCCAGCAGCCCGCGGACAGGGGTTACCGGGGAGCTGTTTTTT. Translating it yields CASSPRTGVTGELFF.

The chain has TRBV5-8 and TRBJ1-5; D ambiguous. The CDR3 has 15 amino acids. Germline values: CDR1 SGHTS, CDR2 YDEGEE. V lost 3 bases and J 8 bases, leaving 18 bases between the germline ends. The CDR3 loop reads CASSSTVGGREPQHF. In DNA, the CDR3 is TGTGCCAGCAGCTCTACAGTGGGAGGTCGGGAGCCCCAGCATTTT.

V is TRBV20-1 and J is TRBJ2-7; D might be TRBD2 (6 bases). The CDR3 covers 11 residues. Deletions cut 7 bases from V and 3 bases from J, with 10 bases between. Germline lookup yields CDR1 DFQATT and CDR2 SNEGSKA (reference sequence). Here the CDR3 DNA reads TGCAGTGGGAGGGGAATCTACGAGCAGTACTTC. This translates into CSGRGIYEQYF.

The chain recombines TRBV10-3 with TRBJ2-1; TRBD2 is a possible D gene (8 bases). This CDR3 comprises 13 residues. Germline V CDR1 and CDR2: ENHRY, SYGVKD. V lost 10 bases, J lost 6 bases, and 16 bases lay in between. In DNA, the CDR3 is TGTGCCACCCGGGAGGGGGCGCGCAATGAGCAGTTCTTC. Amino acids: CATREGARNEQFF.

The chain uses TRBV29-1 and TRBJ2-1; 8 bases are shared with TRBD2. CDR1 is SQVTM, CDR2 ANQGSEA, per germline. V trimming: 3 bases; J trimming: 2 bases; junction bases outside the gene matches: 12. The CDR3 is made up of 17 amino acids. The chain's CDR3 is CSVDVRTSRRAYNEQFF. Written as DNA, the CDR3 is TGCAGCGTTGATGTGAGGACTAGCCGGAGGGCCTACAATGAGCAGTTCTTC.

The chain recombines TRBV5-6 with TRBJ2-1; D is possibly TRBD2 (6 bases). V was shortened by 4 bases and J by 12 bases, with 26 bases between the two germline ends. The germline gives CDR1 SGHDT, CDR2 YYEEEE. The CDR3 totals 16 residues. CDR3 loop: CASSPGVLRGNGAQFF. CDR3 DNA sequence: TGTGCCAGCAGCCCCGGGGTCCTTCGGGGGAATGGTGCGCAGTTCTTC.

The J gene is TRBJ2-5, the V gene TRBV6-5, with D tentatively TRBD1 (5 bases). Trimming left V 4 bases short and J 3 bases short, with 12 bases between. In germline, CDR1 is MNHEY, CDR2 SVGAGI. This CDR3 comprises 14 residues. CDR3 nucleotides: TGTGCCAGCAGTTCCCCCGCAGGGAAAGAGACCCAGTACTTC. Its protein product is CASSSPAGKETQYF.

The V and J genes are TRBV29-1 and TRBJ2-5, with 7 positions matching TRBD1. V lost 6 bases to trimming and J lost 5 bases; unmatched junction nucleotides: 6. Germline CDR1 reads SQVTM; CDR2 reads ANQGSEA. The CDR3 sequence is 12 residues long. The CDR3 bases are TGCAGCGTACGAACAGGGGTCGAGACCCAGTACTTC. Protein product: CSVRTGVETQYF.